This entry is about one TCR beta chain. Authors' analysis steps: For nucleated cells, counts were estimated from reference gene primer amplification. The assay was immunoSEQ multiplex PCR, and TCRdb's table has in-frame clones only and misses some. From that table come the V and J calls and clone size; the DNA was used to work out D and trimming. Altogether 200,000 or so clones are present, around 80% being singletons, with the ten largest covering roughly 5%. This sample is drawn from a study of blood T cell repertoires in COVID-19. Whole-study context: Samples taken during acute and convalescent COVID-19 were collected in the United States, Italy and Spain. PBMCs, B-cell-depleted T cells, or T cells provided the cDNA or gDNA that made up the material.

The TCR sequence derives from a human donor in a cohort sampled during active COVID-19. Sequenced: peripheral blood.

The CDR3 DNA reads as TGTGCCACCGAGCAGGACAGATTCCAAGAGACCCAGTACTTC. Translating gives CATEQDRFQETQYF. This chain joins TRBV10-3 and TRBJ2-5; D is possibly TRBD1 (6 bases). From germline, CDR1 is ENHRY and CDR2 SYGVKD. Trimming took 10 bases from V and 1 from J, leaving 16 bases between them. The CDR3 sequence is 14 residues long.